The clone carrying this T cell receptor (beta chain) was seen many times. The antigen remains undetermined. The record originates from a study of T cells after yellow fever vaccination. Looking at the study overall: Fractions containing few cells were prepared with SMART-Seq v4 Ultra Low Input. Study-level points and caveats: The appearance of a small share of clonotypes in both CD4 and CD8 compartments was observed.

A process of 5'RACE template switching, which added a universal primer site and UMIs, was used to make TCR cDNA. TCRdb redid the calling of the 5' RACE reads with MiXCR, one entry per CDR3 protein. The table records 300,000 to 400,000 distinct CDR3 sequences, around 6.4% of them present only once. Losses at the gene ends were 2 bases for V and 5 bases for J; bases not matched to a gene: 4. The CDR3 runs to 15 residues. Germline CDR1 GTSNPN, CDR2 SVGIG (reference sequence). This TCR derives from a man aged 30-40 years who received the YFV17D yellow fever vaccine. The sequenced sample was PBMCs, obtained 5 days after the yellow fever booster vaccination. The chain recombines TRBV30 with TRBJ2-2; 11 nucleotides align to TRBD2. CDR3 sequence (DNA): TGTGCCTGGAGTTTCCGACTAGCGGGGACCGGGGAGCTGTTTTTT. This translates into CAWSFRLAGTGELFF.